This is a list of T cell receptor beta chains from one sample in a study of blood T cell repertoires in COVID-19. Repertoires were generated with immunoSEQ multiplex PCR, while TCRdb's copy carries only in-frame clones and drops some. The sample includes approximately 220,000 clones, about 79% of them seen just once. Sample: PBMCs or T cells enriched from blood (not recorded which). Source of these receptors: a woman between 40 and 50 years old with acute COVID-19. CDR3s include the opening cysteine and the closing phenylalanine or tryptophan. Fields, in order: CDR3 protein, CDR3 DNA, clone size, V gene, D gene, J gene. The D gene is left open where the match is weak. The size entry is marked missing in some rows and otherwise reads once, few, many or a size class.

CASSPKAAGAEAFF	TGCGCCAGCAGCCCGAAGGCGGCCGGCGCTGAAGCTTTCTTT	-	TRBV5-1	-	TRBJ1-1
CASTRAGENTEAFF	TGTGCCAGCACCCGAGCGGGTGAAAACACTGAAGCTTTCTTT	-	TRBV7-9	-	TRBJ1-1
CASSEAGGRRQPQHF	TGTGCCAGCAGTGAAGCGGGGGGGAGGCGTCAGCCCCAGCATTTT	-	TRBV6-1	-	TRBJ1-5
CASSAVQGSNEKLFF	TGTGCCAGCAGCGCGGTACAGGGGAGTAATGAAAAACTGTTTTTT	-	TRBV7-2	TRBD1	TRBJ1-4
CASSSLGPMRTGSPGEPQHF	TGTGCCAGCAGCTCCCTCGGCCCAATGAGGACAGGGTCCCCCGGGGAGCCCCAGCATTTT	-	TRBV7-3	TRBD1	TRBJ1-5
CSVEEVIGTSSTDTQYF	TGCAGCGTTGAAGAGGTTATAGGGACAAGTAGCACAGATACGCAGTATTTT	-	TRBV29-1	-	TRBJ2-3
CASSSLAATYEQYF	TGTGCCAGCAGCTCGCTAGCGGCTACCTACGAGCAGTACTTC	many	TRBV7-9	TRBD2	TRBJ2-7
CASSPGQASSYEQYF	TGTGCCAGCAGCCCGGGACAGGCTTCTTCCTACGAGCAGTACTTC	-	TRBV27	TRBD1	TRBJ2-7
CATLKPGFGKLFF	TGTGCCACGTTGAAGCCGGGATTCGGAAAACTGTTTTTT	-	TRBV6-5	-	TRBJ1-4
CASSPGLAGGITDTQYF	TGTGCCAGCAGCCCTGGACTAGCGGGGGGCATCACAGATACGCAGTATTTT	-	TRBV5-8	TRBD2	TRBJ2-3
CASGDGSSYGYTF	TGTGCCAGTGGGGACGGGAGTTCCTATGGCTACACCTTC	-	TRBV19	-	TRBJ1-2
CASSPRLEPLDSPLHF	TGTGCCAGCAGCCCGAGGCTCGAGCCTTTGGATTCACCCCTCCACTTT	-	TRBV4-2	-	TRBJ1-6
CASGQGRSPLHF	TGTGCCAGCGGGCAGGGGCGCTCACCCCTCCACTTT	few	TRBV19	-	TRBJ1-6
CASSQAGSTYEQYF	TGTGCCAGCAGCCAGGCGGGTAGTACCTACGAGCAGTACTTC	-	TRBV14	-	TRBJ2-7
CASSLAQDNYEQYF	TGTGCCAGCAGCTTGGCCCAGGACAACTACGAGCAGTACTTC	few	TRBV5-4	-	TRBJ2-7
CASSLSQGASPQHF	TGTGCCAGCAGCTTATCCCAAGGGGCATCGCCCCAGCATTTT	-	TRBV7-2	-	TRBJ1-5
CASSVDSGWRAGRLETQYF	TGTGCCAGCAGCGTAGATTCGGGGTGGCGGGCGGGGAGACTAGAGACCCAGTACTTC	-	TRBV9	-	TRBJ2-5
CASSLERQLAGEQYF	TGTGCCAGCAGCTTAGAACGCCAACTAGCAGGGGAGCAGTACTTC	-	TRBV11-2	-	TRBJ2-7
CSAGDHNEQFF	TGCAGCGCCGGGGATCACAATGAGCAGTTCTTC	-	TRBV29-1	-	TRBJ2-1
CASSLAQAGGREQYF	TGTGCCAGCAGCCTCGCCCAAGCGGGGGGGAGGGAGCAGTACTTC	-	TRBV6-5	TRBD2	TRBJ2-7
CASSLQGNQPQHF	TGTGCCAGCAGTCTACAGGGGAATCAGCCCCAGCATTTT	-	TRBV7-9	TRBD1	TRBJ1-5
CASSNEPRGMNTEAFF	TGCGCCAGCAGCAACGAGCCGCGGGGAATGAACACTGAAGCTTTCTTT	-	TRBV5-1	-	TRBJ1-1
CASSLPGQRGEKLFF	TGTGCCAGCAGCTTACCCGGACAGCGGGGGGAAAAACTGTTTTTT	-	TRBV7-9	-	TRBJ1-4
CASSPGQGLGEQYF	TGTGCCAGCTCCCCGGGACAGGGGCTTGGGGAGCAGTACTTC	-	TRBV18	TRBD1	TRBJ2-7
CASSQEGPHRTQYF	TGTGCCAGCAGCCAGGAGGGACCTCACCGGACCCAGTACTTC	-	TRBV4-2	-	TRBJ2-5
CASRRGTGANYGYTF	TGTGCCAGCAGACGCGGGACAGGCGCTAACTATGGCTACACCTTC	-	TRBV2	TRBD1	TRBJ1-2
CAKRGRGGYTF	TGTGCCAAAAGGGGTAGAGGTGGCTACACCTTC	-	TRBV30	-	TRBJ1-2
CAWSEQLNTEAFF	TGTGCCTGGAGTGAACAGCTGAACACTGAAGCTTTCTTT	once	TRBV30	-	TRBJ1-1
CASSEQGGKNTEAFF	TGTGCCAGCTCGGAACAGGGGGGTAAGAACACTGAAGCTTTCTTT	-	TRBV18	TRBD1	TRBJ1-1
CALLHRTGMNTEAFF	TGTGCTTTACTACATCGGACAGGGATGAACACTGAAGCTTTCTTT	few	TRBV30	TRBD1	TRBJ1-1
CASSLGGSSYNEQFF	TGCGCCAGCAGCTTAGGGGGAAGCTCCTACAATGAGCAGTTCTTC	-	TRBV5-1	-	TRBJ2-1
CASSNRQGGDTQYF	TGTGCCAGCAGCAATAGACAGGGCGGAGATACGCAGTATTTT	many	TRBV5-4	TRBD1	TRBJ2-3
CASSFQGSGETQYF	TGTGCCAGCAGCTTCCAGGGAAGTGGAGAGACCCAGTACTTC	-	TRBV7-3	-	TRBJ2-5
CASSWSQNSNQPQHF	TGTGCCAGCAGTTGGAGTCAGAATAGCAATCAGCCCCAGCATTTT	-	TRBV28	-	TRBJ1-5
CASDAGSNQPQHF	TGTGCCTCGGACGCAGGGAGCAATCAGCCCCAGCATTTT	-	TRBV30	-	TRBJ1-5
CASSLVQGGGYTF	TGTGCCAGCAGCTTAGTACAGGGGGGTGGCTACACCTTC	-	TRBV11-2	TRBD1	TRBJ1-2
CASSSQGNQPQHF	TGTGCCAGCAGTTCACAGGGGAATCAGCCCCAGCATTTT	-	TRBV12-3/TRBV12-4	TRBD1	TRBJ1-5
CASSGGEKREDYVPFF	TGCGCCAGCAGTGGGGGCGAAAAGCGGGAGGATTACGTCCCGTTCTTC	few	TRBV10-1	TRBD2	TRBJ2-1
CASSQDWAEGGYTF	TGTGCCAGCAGCCAAGATTGGGCAGAGGGTGGCTACACCTTC	once	TRBV4-2	-	TRBJ1-2
CASSLYTGSIGELFF	TGTGCCAGCAGCTTGTATACGGGGTCTATCGGGGAGCTGTTTTTT	once	TRBV5-5	-	TRBJ2-2
CASSSVRGKQAFF	TGTGCCAGCAGTTCGGTTCGAGGCAAGCAAGCTTTCTTT	once	TRBV6-2/TRBV6-3	-	TRBJ1-1
CASSGGSSEAFF	TGTGCCAGCAGCGGGGGGTCGAGTGAAGCTTTCTTT	-	TRBV3-1/TRBV3-2	-	TRBJ1-1
CASREQPTYGYTF	TGTGCCAGTAGGGAACAGCCTACGTATGGCTACACCTTC	-	TRBV19	-	TRBJ1-2
CATGQGEAGELFF	TGTGCCACTGGACAGGGGGAGGCCGGGGAGCTGTTTTTT	-	TRBV25-1	TRBD1	TRBJ2-2
CSVDRNPYGYTF	TGCAGCGTTGACAGAAACCCCTATGGCTACACCTTC	-	TRBV29-1	-	TRBJ1-2
CASSLTGGVGQPQHF	TGTGCCAGTAGTTTAACAGGGGGCGTTGGTCAGCCCCAGCATTTT	few	TRBV19	TRBD1	TRBJ1-5
CATSNPSGEGLMGEQYF	TGTGCCACCAGCAATCCATCAGGGGAGGGTCTTATGGGCGAGCAGTACTTC	-	TRBV15	-	TRBJ2-7
CASSQGREETQYF	TGTGCCAGCAGTCAAGGCAGGGAAGAGACCCAGTACTTC	-	TRBV6-6	-	TRBJ2-5
CASSPRPLQETQYF	TGTGCCAGCTCACCACGGCCCCTCCAAGAGACCCAGTACTTC	-	TRBV18	-	TRBJ2-5
CASSSTQRQGTEAFF	TGTGCCAGCAGTTCCACTCAAAGACAGGGGACTGAAGCTTTCTTT	-	TRBV6-2/TRBV6-3	TRBD1	TRBJ1-1
CAWRRGLAGIYEQFF	TGTGCCTGGAGAAGGGGACTAGCGGGGATATATGAGCAGTTCTTC	-	TRBV30	TRBD2	TRBJ2-1
CASSQWDREVTEAFF	TGCGCCAGCAGCCAGTGGGACAGAGAAGTAACTGAAGCTTTCTTT	once	TRBV4-1	TRBD1	TRBJ1-1
CASSVAGSTNEKLFF	TGTGCCAGCAGCGTAGCCGGTTCGACTAATGAAAAACTGTTTTTT	-	TRBV7-9	-	TRBJ1-4
CASSLVAGVAYEQYF	TGTGCCAGCAGCTTAGTAGCGGGAGTAGCCTACGAGCAGTACTTC	-	TRBV11-2	TRBD2	TRBJ2-7
CASSRQGVWFF	TGTGCCAGCAGCCGGCAGGGGGTTTGGTTTTTT	few	TRBV3-1/TRBV3-2	TRBD1	TRBJ1-4